The clone carrying this TCR beta chain was observed a few times. What it binds is not known. This sample stems from a study of post-analysis software for immune sequencing data. Study conclusions and caveats: Normalized Chao1 diversity in multiple sclerosis patients fell significantly below that of controls. Patients showed TRBV5-6, TRBV5-1 and TRBV20-1 among about five TRBV segments more frequent than in controls.

The authors incorporated unique molecular identifiers into the TCR beta cDNA libraries. TCRdb recomputed calls from the PCR reads with MiXCR, one row per CDR3 protein. This table holds approximately 260,000 distinct CDR3 sequences, about 40% found once. This CDR3 is 15 amino acids long. CDR1 KGHDR and CDR2 SFDVKD come from the germline V gene. The V gene lost 1 base and the J gene lost 4 bases, with 12 bases spanning the gap. The clonotype comes from a girl aged 5-17 years with multiple sclerosis. The specimen was blood. The chain employs TRBV24-1 and TRBJ2-5; possible D gene TRBD2, 6 bases. This CDR3 is CATSDFGGARETQYF. The CDR3, as DNA: TGTGCCACCAGTGATTTTGGAGGGGCGCGAGAGACCCAGTACTTC.